This TCR beta chain was identified during a study of T cell responses to AZD1222 COVID-19 vaccine. Using immunoSEQ multiplex PCR, the repertoire was profiled, and TCRdb retains in-frame clones only, with some absent. This repertoire shows tens of thousands of clones, 90% found once; its top ten account for approximately 35%. Germline-derived CDR1 and CDR2 are SGHVS and FQNEAQ. V shed 1 base and J shed 4 bases, with 7 bases lying between them. The CDR3 extends over 13 amino acids. The sample consisted of peripheral blood, taken 28 days after the second AZD1222 dose. The V gene is TRBV7-8, the J gene TRBJ1-2; D call uncertain. This sequence originates from an adult who received the AZD1222 COVID-19 vaccine. The CDR3 reads CASSLEGFYGYTF. CDR3 DNA: TGTGCCAGCAGCTTAGAAGGATTCTATGGCTACACCTTC.